This record looks at one T cell receptor beta chain sequence and its context. Antigen specificity is unknown. This sample's time point: week 5, during vaccination. Doses consisted of 300 ug of mutant IDH1 20-mer peptide each, paired with topical imiquimod. Here immunoSEQ multiplex PCR was the method, and the copy in TCRdb shows in-frame clones only, minus some. This table holds tens of thousands of clones, 90% to 95% found once. The data derive from a study of a mutant IDH1 vaccine in newly diagnosed glioma. At the level of the study: Scheduled for weeks 1, 3, 5, 7, 11, 15, 19 and 23, eight vaccinations were given to patients.

V gave up 2 bases and J gave up 4 bases, with 6 bases separating them. CDR1 MNHNY and CDR2 SVGAGI come from the germline V gene (reference sequence). The CDR3 totals 13 residues. Findings and limits, study-wide: Most patients, approximately 92%, showed vaccine-induced immune responses. Alterations occurring in top peripheral T cell clonotypes seemed unrelated to pseudoprogression.

The sequenced sample was PBMCs, obtained from a glioma patient whose treatment included an IDH1 peptide vaccine. This chain joins TRBV6-6 and TRBJ1-5; D is unresolved. This TCR was sampled from a woman aged 45-59 years with glioma. Here the CDR3 DNA reads TGTGCCAGCAGTTACGGCGGAAATCAGCCCCAGCATTTT. It encodes CASSYGGNQPQHF.